The 26 T cell receptor beta chains presented below share a single source sample, sequenced in a study of lymphopenia after photon versus proton radiotherapy. The assay was immunoSEQ multiplex PCR, and TCRdb's table has in-frame clones only and misses some. Altogether 15,000 to 20,000 clones are present, about 85% being singletons, with the ten largest covering under 60%. This specimen was peripheral blood, taken from a patient treated with proton-based radiotherapy. These receptors originate from a woman aged 60-75 years with cholangiocarcinoma. Some clones in this sample may be carry-over from other donors' samples.

The rearrangement links TRBV7-2 to TRBJ2-6, with 8 bases that match TRBD1. CDR1 is SGHTA, CDR2 FQGNSA, per germline. The CDR3 totals 15 residues. V shed 4 bases, J shed 2 bases, and the junction held 1 base outside the gene matches. This chain's CDR3 is CASSSGGAGANVLTF. Here the CDR3 DNA reads TGTGCCAGCAGCTCAGGGGGCGCTGGGGCCAACGTCCTGACTTTC.

This clone showed up just once. This chain joins TRBV29-1 and TRBJ2-6; 9 bases line up with TRBD1. In germline, CDR1 is SQVTM, CDR2 ANQGSEA. V was pared by 7 bases and J by 2 bases, with 15 bases of the junction left unmatched. CDR3 size: 18 residues. CDR3 sequence reads: CSAGTGLGARPGANVLTF. CDR3 bases: TGCAGCGCCGGGACAGGGCTAGGGGCTAGGCCTGGGGCCAACGTCCTGACTTTC.

This clone is a singleton in its sample. The chain employs TRBV4-1 and TRBJ2-1; perhaps TRBD2 as D (6 bases). V gave up 8 bases and J gave up 8 bases, with 22 bases separating them. CDR3 length: 15 residues. The germline CDR1 and CDR2 sequences are MGHRA and YSYEKL. CDR3 coding DNA: TGCGCCAGCCGCTACGGGACTTTAATGGGCGATGAGCAGTTCTTC. This encodes CASRYGTLMGDEQFF.

The chain joins TRBV6-1 to TRBJ1-2; no clear D. The V end was cut by 1 base, the J end by 3 bases, with 9 bases between. The V gene's germline CDR1 is MNHNS and CDR2 SASEGT. The CDR3 loop spans 14 amino acids. The CDR3 DNA reads as TGTGCCAGCAGTGAAGAAACTCGGGACTATGGCTACACCTTC. This gives the protein CASSEETRDYGYTF.

The CDR3 sequence: CASSLKWGARYEQYF. The CDR3 nucleotides are TGTGCCAGCAGTCTTAAGTGGGGGGCGCGGTACGAGCAGTACTTC. The V and J genes are TRBV6-5 and TRBJ2-7, with D perhaps assigned TRBD1 or TRBD2 (6 bases each). Per germline, CDR1 MNHEY and CDR2 SVGAGI. V dropped 5 bases and J dropped 4 bases, with 18 bases sitting between them. The CDR3 covers 15 residues.

The rearrangement uses TRBV15 and TRBJ1-5, with D hard to call. The CDR3 consists of 15 residues. Germline V gene data show CDR1 as LNHNV and CDR2 as YYDKDF (reference sequence). Trimming removed 0 bases from V and 11 bases from J, with 17 bases in between. CDR3 residues: CATSREQGVGYSQHF. Here the CDR3 DNA reads TGTGCCACCAGCAGAGAACAAGGCGTGGGGTATTCCCAGCATTTT.

J is TRBJ2-2 and V is TRBV5-1; maybe TRBD1 (6 bases). Germline values: CDR1 SGHRS, CDR2 YFSETQ. The CDR3 runs to 15 residues. The germline V and J ends were trimmed by 2 bases and 2 bases, with 10 bases remaining between them. CDR3 region: CASSLGQSNTGELFF. CDR3 coding DNA: TGCGCCAGCAGCTTAGGACAGTCAAACACCGGGGAGCTGTTTTTT.

The V and J genes are TRBV4-1 and TRBJ2-5; D is ambiguous. V lost 3 bases, J lost 3 bases, and 8 bases lay in between. Germline V gives CDR1 MGHRA, CDR2 YSYEKL. This CDR3 spans 13 amino acids. For the CDR3, the DNA is TGCGCCAGCAGCCAGGGCCCCGAAGAGACCCAGTACTTC. This sequence encodes CASSQGPEETQYF.

The V call is TRBV11-3, the J call TRBJ1-5; D is ambiguous. The V gene's germline CDR1 is SGHNT and CDR2 YENEEA. This CDR3 is 13 amino acids long. Trimming shortened V by 1 base and J by 5 bases, and 6 bases separated the two germline ends. CDR3 bases: TGTGCCAGCAGCTTAGTTCGGTATCAGCCCCAGCATTTT. It encodes CASSLVRYQPQHF.

The chain links TRBV27 to TRBJ1-5; TRBD1 agrees at 9 bases. The germline V gene encodes CDR1 MNHEY and CDR2 SMNVEV (reference sequence). This CDR3 spans 19 amino acids. V was pared by 3 bases and J by 0 bases, with 12 bases of the junction left unmatched. CDR3 sequence (DNA): TGTGCCAGCAGTTTTATCCCCCCTACAGGGGGCGGTAGCAATCAGCCCCAGCATTTT. It is translated as CASSFIPPTGGGSNQPQHF.

The chain joins TRBV18 to TRBJ1-1; the D gene is possibly TRBD1 (5 bases). Deletions cut 3 bases from V and 0 bases from J, with 23 bases between. Germline V gene data show CDR1 as KGHSH and CDR2 as LQKENI. This CDR3 region has 19 residues. The CDR3 DNA sequence: TGTGCCAGCTCACCGGGACTTGGTGGTTCCTCGCAAATGAACACTGAAGCTTTCTTT. Translated, it gives CASSPGLGGSSQMNTEAFF.

The CDR3 bases are TGTGCCAGCAGCTTTAGGGTGGGGATCTACGAGCAGTACTTC. It is translated as CASSFRVGIYEQYF. The J gene is TRBJ2-7, the V gene TRBV7-6, with D unclear. V gave up 3 bases and J gave up 3 bases, with 12 bases separating them. CDR1 is SGHVS, CDR2 FNYEAQ, per germline. CDR3 size: 14 residues.

CDR3 loop: CASRGSESTEAFF. The CDR3, as DNA: TGTGCCAGTCGAGGGAGCGAGAGCACTGAAGCTTTCTTT. The J gene is TRBJ1-1, the V gene TRBV19; D call uncertain. Trimming left V 8 bases short and J 4 bases short, with 14 bases between. The CDR3 length is 13 residues. CDR1 LNHDA and CDR2 SQIVND come from the germline V gene (reference sequence).

The chain is built from TRBV7-9 and TRBJ2-1; perhaps TRBD1 as D (5 bases). V lost 5 bases to trimming and J lost 0 bases, with 11 bases between them. The CDR3 is 15 residues long. In germline, CDR1 is SEHNR, CDR2 FQNEAQ (reference sequence). CDR3 coding DNA: TGTGCCAGCAGCCTTCGACAGAGCTCCTACAATGAGCAGTTCTTC. This codes for CASSLRQSSYNEQFF.

The chain employs TRBV4-3 and TRBJ1-2; the D is unclear. Trimming took 3 bases from V and 4 from J, leaving 12 bases between them. In germline, CDR1 is LGHNA, CDR2 YSLEER. The length of the CDR3 is 14 residues. The CDR3 spells CASSHVGQIYGYTF. The CDR3 nucleotides are TGCGCCAGCAGCCACGTCGGGCAGATCTATGGCTACACCTTC.

The chain combines TRBV7-8 with TRBJ2-2, with D maybe TRBD2 (5 bases). The germline gives CDR1 SGHVS, CDR2 FQNEAQ. This CDR3 is 13 amino acids long. V dropped 8 bases and J dropped 5 bases, with 12 bases sitting between them. The CDR3 coding sequence is TGTGCCAGCTTACTAGTATGGACCGGGGAGCTGTTTTTT. This gives the protein CASLLVWTGELFF.

The genes are TRBV15 and TRBJ2-7, with D maybe TRBD2 (6 bases). The V and J ends lost 0 bases and 6 bases respectively, with 18 bases between them. The germline V gene encodes CDR1 LNHNV and CDR2 YYDKDF (reference sequence). The CDR3 totals 16 residues. CDR3 residues: CATSREISGDRGEQYF. Here the CDR3 DNA reads TGTGCCACCAGCAGAGAGATTTCGGGGGATCGGGGCGAGCAGTACTTC. The full variable domain, in which reference TRBV15 and TRBJ2-7 provide the parts outside the CDR3, is DAMVIQNPRYQVTQFGKPVTLSCSQTLNHNVMYWYQQKSSQAPKLLFHYYDKDFNNEADTPDNFQSRRPNTSFCFLDIRSPGLGDTAMYLCATSREISGDRGEQYFGPGTRLTVT.

This sequence joins TRBV7-9 and TRBJ2-1, with 10 bases fitting TRBD2. This CDR3 has 17 amino acids. Per the germline V gene, CDR1 is SEHNR and CDR2 is FQNEAQ (reference sequence). J gave up 0 bases and V 10 bases, and 12 bases lay outside the gene matches. CDR3 sequence: CATQLGAGGHSYNEQFF. In DNA, the CDR3 is TGTGCCACCCAATTGGGAGCGGGGGGGCACTCCTACAATGAGCAGTTCTTC.

This clone was detected only once. The V gene is TRBV6-1, the J gene TRBJ2-5, with 7 bases lining up with TRBD2. V lost 2 bases and J lost 0; bases outside the gene matches: 6. Germline CDR1 and CDR2: MNHNS and SASEGT. This CDR3 contains 16 residues. The CDR3 DNA follows: TGTGCCAGCAGTGAACCGGGCGGGAGCCACCAAGAGACCCAGTACTTC. Its translation: CASSEPGGSHQETQYF.

This chain joins TRBV29-1 and TRBJ2-2; 7 bases map to TRBD1. CDR1 SQVTM and CDR2 ANQGSEA come from the germline V gene. The CDR3 totals 13 residues. V was clipped by 6 bases and J by 1 base; unmatched bases: 2. CDR3 DNA: TGCAGCGTAAGGACAGGGAACACCGGGGAGCTGTTTTTT. This sequence encodes CSVRTGNTGELFF.

The chain has TRBV4-1 and TRBJ2-1, with 12 positions matching TRBD2. The CDR3 loop spans 14 amino acids. The V gene's germline CDR1 is MGHRA and CDR2 YSYEKL. V lost 6 bases to trimming and J lost 6 bases; unmatched junction nucleotides: 3. This CDR3 reads CASSLAGGVNEQFF. The CDR3 DNA follows: TGCGCCAGCAGTCTAGCGGGGGGGGTCAATGAGCAGTTCTTC.

The rearrangement uses TRBV7-9 and TRBJ2-7, with TRBD1 identical over 9 bases. The germline V gene has CDR1 SEHNR and CDR2 FQNEAQ (reference sequence). The CDR3 spans 16 residues. Trimming took 1 base from V and 2 from J; bases not matched to a gene: 6. As DNA, the CDR3 is TGTGCCAGCAGCTTAGGCCGGGACAGGGTCGCCTACGAGCAGTACTTC. Residues: CASSLGRDRVAYEQYF.

V gene TRBV6-5 combines with J gene TRBJ2-1; no reliable D call. From germline, CDR1 is MNHEY and CDR2 SVGAGI. The CDR3 length is 13 residues. The V gene lost 4 bases and the J gene lost 6 bases, with 10 bases spanning the gap. CDR3 DNA sequence: TGTGCCAGCAGTTCCACCCCCTGCAATGAGCAGTTCTTC. Translating it yields CASSSTPCNEQFF.

The chain recombines TRBV19 with TRBJ1-5; 7 bases agree with TRBD1. CDR3 length: 13 residues. Germline CDR1 is LNHDA and CDR2 is SQIVND (reference sequence). With V trimmed by 7 bases and J by 7 bases, 7 bases remained unmatched. The CDR3 protein is CASTDRVLQPQHF. In DNA form, the CDR3 reads TGTGCCAGTACTGACAGGGTCTTACAGCCCCAGCATTTT.

This clone was found once. V and J are TRBV7-8 and TRBJ1-5; a possible D gene is TRBD1 (5 bases). Trimming removed 2 bases from V and 6 bases from J, with 14 bases in between. In germline, CDR1 is SGHVS, CDR2 FQNEAQ. The length of the CDR3 is 15 residues. The CDR3 loop reads CASSLNPRAFQPQHF. CDR3 DNA: TGTGCCAGCAGCTTAAACCCCAGGGCTTTTCAGCCCCAGCATTTT.

The chain uses TRBV2 and TRBJ2-7, with 7 bases aligning to TRBD1. V lost 3 bases to trimming and J lost 0 bases; unmatched junction nucleotides: 2. Per the germline V gene, CDR1 is SNHLY and CDR2 is FYNNEI. The CDR3 runs to 14 residues. The CDR3 DNA follows: TGTGCCAGCAGTGAGGACAGGAGCTCCTACGAGCAGTACTTC. It codes for CASSEDRSSYEQYF.